The 20 T cell receptor beta chains given below trace back to one sample, sequenced in a study of cytomegalovirus exposure and HLA in healthy donors. PCR used 60 Vbeta primers and 13 Jbeta primers. This table comes from immunoSEQ multiplex PCR, and its TCRdb copy is limited to in-frame clones, with some not included. The table has over 110,000 clones, more than 70% seen once; the top ten hold approximately 1.3%. The material sequenced was PBMCs. The receptors were sampled from a male donor in good health and CMV-seropositive.

The V call is TRBV6-5, the J call TRBJ2-7; 7 positions agree with TRBD2. With 2 bases clipped from V and 4 bases from J, the junction kept 5 bases outside the gene matches. Germline V gene sequence: CDR1 MNHEY, CDR2 SVGAGI. This CDR3 has 14 residues. The CDR3 DNA is TGTGCCAGCAGTTACCGGGGGGTGGGATACGAGCAGTACTTC. Protein product: CASSYRGVGYEQYF.

The V call is TRBV5-1, the J call TRBJ2-3; TRBD2 agrees at 8 bases. Trimming at V came to 4 bases and at J to 4 bases, leaving 5 bases not matched to a gene. Germline CDR1 is SGHRS and CDR2 is YFSETQ. The CDR3 spans 14 residues. The CDR3 sequence is CASSRGTSADTQYF. CDR3 bases: TGCGCCAGCAGCCGCGGGACTAGTGCAGATACGCAGTATTTT.

This clone showed up just a few times. The chain employs TRBV7-9 and TRBJ1-4; D uncertain. Germline V gene data show CDR1 as SEHNR and CDR2 as FQNEAQ (reference sequence). V was trimmed by 6 bases and J by 5 bases, leaving 13 bases between them. CDR3 size: 14 residues. CDR3 amino acids: CASRPGTRNEKLFF. The CDR3 DNA sequence: TGTGCCAGCAGACCGGGTACCCGGAATGAAAAACTGTTTTTT. Combining the CDR3 with reference TRBV7-9 and TRBJ1-4 gives the whole variable domain DTGVSQNPRHKITKRGQNVTFRCDPISEHNRLYWYRQTLGQGPEFLTYFQNEAQLEKSRLLSDRFSAERPKGSFSTLEIQRTEQGDSAMYLCASRPGTRNEKLFFGSGTQLSVL.

This chain joins TRBV7-9 and TRBJ2-1; 8 nucleotides match TRBD2. V trimming: 4 bases; J trimming: 7 bases; junction bases outside the gene matches: 15. Germline lookup yields CDR1 SEHNR and CDR2 FQNEAQ (reference sequence). This CDR3 has 17 residues. The CDR3 DNA reads TGTGCCAGCAGCTCAAACCGGGGGGGGGTGCCATTGAATGAGCAGTTCTTC. Amino acid sequence: CASSSNRGGVPLNEQFF. The variable domain in full, with the rest retrieved from reference TRBV7-9 and TRBJ2-1, is DTGVSQNPRHKITKRGQNVTFRCDPISEHNRLYWYRQTLGQGPEFLTYFQNEAQLEKSRLLSDRFSAERPKGSFSTLEIQRTEQGDSAMYLCASSSNRGGVPLNEQFFGPGTRLTVL.

The chain joins TRBV6-5 to TRBJ1-5; TRBD1 matches at 10 bases. The CDR3 sequence is 14 residues long. Germline-derived CDR1 and CDR2 are MNHEY and SVGAGI. Trimming at V came to 7 bases and at J to 6 bases, leaving 6 bases not matched to a gene. Here the CDR3 reads CASNPTGGGQPQHF. In nucleotides, the CDR3 is TGTGCCAGCAACCCGACAGGGGGCGGTCAGCCCCAGCATTTT.

The chain carries TRBV6-5 and TRBJ1-5, with D unresolved. Germline V CDR1 and CDR2: MNHEY, SVGAGI. This CDR3 contains 14 residues. V was clipped by 4 bases and J by 1 base, with 8 bases between them. This CDR3 is CASSLRQSNQPQHF. In nucleotides, the CDR3 is TGTGCCAGCAGTTTAAGACAAAGCAATCAGCCCCAGCATTTT.

This sequence joins TRBV9 and TRBJ2-7, with 10 bases aligning to TRBD1. The germline V gene encodes CDR1 SGDLS and CDR2 YYNGEE. V dropped 4 bases and J dropped 4; count of bases not matched to a gene: 5. The CDR3 covers 14 residues. The CDR3 loop reads CASSPTGGSYEQYF. The CDR3 region has the DNA TGTGCCAGCAGCCCGACAGGGGGCTCGTACGAGCAGTACTTC.

The chain recombines TRBV7-3 with TRBJ2-1; TRBD2 matches at 10 bases. CDR3 length: 17 amino acids. V lost 1 base to trimming and J lost 10 bases; unmatched junction nucleotides: 13. Germline V lookup: CDR1 SGHTA, CDR2 FQGTGA. CDR3 residues: CASSLIPAGGSEGEQFF. The CDR3 DNA is TGTGCCAGCAGCTTAATCCCAGCGGGGGGGTCTGAGGGAGAGCAGTTCTTC.

The genes are TRBV6-5 and TRBJ1-1, with a weak D call TRBD1 (6 bases). The germline V gene encodes CDR1 MNHEY and CDR2 SVGAGI. V lost 0 bases and J 11 bases, leaving 13 bases between the germline ends. The CDR3 length is 13 residues. The CDR3 protein is CASSYSSSGAAFF. CDR3 bases: TGTGCCAGCAGTTACTCGTCTTCAGGGGCGGCTTTCTTT.

The chain employs TRBV18 and TRBJ2-7, with 10 bases fitting TRBD1. This CDR3 has 15 amino acids. CDR1 KGHSH and CDR2 LQKENI come from the germline V gene. J was trimmed by 4 bases and V by 6 bases; bases with no gene match: 9. CDR3 loop: CASSLPGQGSYEQYF. DNA of the CDR3: TGTGCCAGCTCGCTGCCGGGACAGGGGTCGTACGAGCAGTACTTC.

In its sample, this clone was seen a few times. This chain joins TRBV5-6 and TRBJ1-2; the match to TRBD1 covers 9 bases. J was trimmed by 5 bases and V by 5 bases; bases with no gene match: 10. The CDR3 consists of 15 residues. Germline assignment: CDR1 SGHDT and CDR2 YYEEEE. The CDR3 region has the DNA TGTGCCAGCAGAGAGCCGGGGACAGGGATTTATGGCTACACCTTC. Translating gives CASREPGTGIYGYTF.

The chain links TRBV30 to TRBJ2-3; D perhaps matches TRBD1 (5 bases). With 3 bases removed from V and 1 base from J, the gap between germline ends came to 20 bases. The V gene's germline CDR1 is GTSNPN and CDR2 SVGIG (reference sequence). This CDR3 has 17 amino acids. CDR3 sequence reads: CAWRATFWGLGTDTQYF. CDR3 bases: TGTGCCTGGAGGGCCACTTTTTGGGGCCTAGGCACAGATACGCAGTATTTT.

The chain joins TRBV27 to TRBJ2-5; 10 bases are a match to TRBD2. V shed 5 bases and J 11 bases; nucleotides not matched to a gene: 11. This CDR3 contains 14 residues. In germline, CDR1 is MNHEY, CDR2 SMNVEV (reference sequence). The CDR3 region is CASSPGLALREQYF. The DNA for the CDR3 is TGTGCCAGCAGTCCGGGACTAGCGTTACGGGAGCAGTACTTC.

The chain has TRBV6-4 and TRBJ2-6; possible D gene TRBD1, 6 bases. Germline values: CDR1 MRHNA, CDR2 SNTAGT. The CDR3 is made up of 16 amino acids. Trimming removed 4 bases at V and 0 bases at J, with 10 bases between. The CDR3 sequence: CASSAGVSSGANVLTF. The CDR3 nucleotides read TGTGCCAGCAGTGCAGGGGTGTCCTCTGGGGCCAACGTCCTGACTTTC.

V usage is TRBV11-2 and J usage is TRBJ2-5; tentatively, D is TRBD2 (7 bases). Deletions cut 3 bases from V and 2 bases from J, with 13 bases between. Germline CDR1 reads SGHAT; CDR2 reads FQNNGV. CDR3 length: 15 residues. CDR3 sequence reads: CASSFPRGAQETQYF. In DNA form, the CDR3 reads TGTGCCAGCAGCTTCCCCCGGGGGGCTCAAGAGACCCAGTACTTC. Full variable domain (rest looked up from reference TRBV11-2 and TRBJ2-5): EAGVAQSPRYKIIEKRQSVAFWCNPISGHATLYWYQQILGQGPKLLIQFQNNGVVDDSQLPKDRFSAERLKGVDSTLKIQPAKLEDSAVYLCASSFPRGAQETQYFGPGTRLLVL.

The genes are TRBV6-8 and TRBJ1-5; TRBD1 matches 9 bases. This CDR3 has 14 residues. In germline, CDR1 is MNHGY, CDR2 SAAAGT. V shed 5 bases, J shed 9 bases, and the junction held 8 bases outside the gene matches. For the CDR3, the DNA is TGTGCCAGCAGTCCGGGACAGGGACCGGGGCCCCAGCATTTT. Its translation is CASSPGQGPGPQHF.

This clone was found once. The chain combines TRBV19 with TRBJ2-1, with 9 bases fitting TRBD2. CDR1 is LNHDA and CDR2 is SQIVND in the germline V gene (reference sequence). Losses at the gene ends were 7 bases for V and 5 bases for J; bases not matched to a gene: 6. The CDR3 runs 14 residues. The CDR3 DNA reads TGTGCCAGTAAACCTAGCGGGAATAACAATGAGCAGTTCTTC. Encoded protein: CASKPSGNNNEQFF.

The V call is TRBV6-6, the J call TRBJ1-3; no definite D call. The CDR3 has 15 residues. V was clipped by 8 bases and J by 2 bases, with 16 bases between them. The V gene's germline CDR1 is MNHNY and CDR2 SVGAGI (reference sequence). The DNA of the CDR3 is TGTGCCAGCCGAAAAATGCAGGTGGCTGGAAACACCATATATTTT. It specifies CASRKMQVAGNTIYF.

This clone was seen just once. The rearrangement uses TRBV7-3 and TRBJ2-2, with D possibly matching TRBD2 (6 bases). From germline, CDR1 is SGHTA and CDR2 FQGTGA. Trimming removed 7 bases from V and 3 bases from J, with 18 bases in between. This CDR3 spans 16 amino acids. The CDR3 reads CASTETGAGYTGELFF. The CDR3 region has the DNA TGTGCCAGCACAGAAACCGGAGCGGGCTACACCGGGGAGCTGTTTTTT.

The chain joins TRBV4-1 to TRBJ1-4; D is perhaps TRBD1 (5 bases). This CDR3 is 15 amino acids long. Germline lookup yields CDR1 MGHRA and CDR2 YSYEKL. Between the trimmed V and J ends, which lost 3 bases and 8 bases, there was a span of 16 bases. The CDR3 region is CASSQLVRVGEKLFF. For the CDR3, the DNA is TGCGCCAGCAGCCAGTTGGTCAGGGTGGGCGAAAAACTGTTTTTT.